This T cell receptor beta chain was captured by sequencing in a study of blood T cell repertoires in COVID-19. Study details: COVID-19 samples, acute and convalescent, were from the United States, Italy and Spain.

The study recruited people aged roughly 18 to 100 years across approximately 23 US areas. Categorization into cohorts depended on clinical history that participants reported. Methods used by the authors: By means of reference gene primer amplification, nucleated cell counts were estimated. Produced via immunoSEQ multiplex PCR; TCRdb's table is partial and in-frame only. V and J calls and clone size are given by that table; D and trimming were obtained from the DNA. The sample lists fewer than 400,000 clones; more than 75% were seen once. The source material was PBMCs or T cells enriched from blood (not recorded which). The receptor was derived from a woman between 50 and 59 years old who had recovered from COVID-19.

CDR3 sequence: CASSTIGETGVAGANVLTF. CDR3 nucleotides: TGTGCCAGCAGTACCATCGGAGAGACAGGGGTTGCTGGGGCCAACGTCCTGACTTTC. The chain combines TRBV27 with TRBJ2-6, with 8 bases lining up with TRBD1. CDR1 is MNHEY and CDR2 is SMNVEV in the germline V gene (reference sequence). CDR3 length equals 19 residues. The V gene end was trimmed by 5 bases and the J gene end by 2 bases; junction bases not matched to a gene: 14.